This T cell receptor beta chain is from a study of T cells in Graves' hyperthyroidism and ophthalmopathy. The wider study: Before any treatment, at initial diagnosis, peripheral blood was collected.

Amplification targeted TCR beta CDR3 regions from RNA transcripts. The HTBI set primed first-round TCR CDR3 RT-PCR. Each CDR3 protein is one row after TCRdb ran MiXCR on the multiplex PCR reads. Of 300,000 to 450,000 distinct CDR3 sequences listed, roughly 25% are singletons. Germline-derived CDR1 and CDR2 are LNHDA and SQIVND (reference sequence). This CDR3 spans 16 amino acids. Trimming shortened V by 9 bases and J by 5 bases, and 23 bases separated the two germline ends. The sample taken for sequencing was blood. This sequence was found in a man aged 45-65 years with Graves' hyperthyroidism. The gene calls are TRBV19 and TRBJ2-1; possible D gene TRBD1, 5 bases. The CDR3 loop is CARRRTRLLSHNEQFF. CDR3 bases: TGTGCCAGGAGACGGACACGCCTCCTCAGCCACAATGAGCAGTTCTTC.